The rows below give T cell receptor beta chains drawn from one sample of a study of T cells expressing NK-cell markers. TCRdb re-called the 5' RACE reads and shows each CDR3 protein once, DNA omitted. The sample has some 450,000 distinct CDR3 sequences. Specimen: blood T cells: a sorted CD56 or NKG2C T cell subset, CD4+ or CD8+ T cells, or bulk PBMC T cells (not recorded which). The receptor source for this set is a woman aged 18 to 75 in good health. Both conserved end residues are part of each CDR3. Fields, in order: V gene, J gene, CDR3 length, CDR3 protein.

V: TRBV20-1
J: TRBJ2-2
length: 14
CDR3: CAGTGGPNTGELFF

V: TRBV24-1
J: TRBJ2-1
length: 16
CDR3: CATSPVGLAGINEQFF

V: TRBV7-2
J: TRBJ2-3
length: 14
CDR3: CASSLDPGTDTQYF

V: TRBV28
J: TRBJ2-3
length: 17
CDR3: CASSPPWGQPSTDTQYF

V: TRBV20-1
J: TRBJ2-1
length: 15
CDR3: CSARDRLAARGEQFF

V: TRBV7-2
J: TRBJ2-1
length: 14
CDR3: CASSGVTAYNEQFF

V: TRBV20-1
J: TRBJ2-1
length: 15
CDR3: CSAREWSLRYNEQFF

V: TRBV20-1
J: TRBJ2-7
length: 12
CDR3: CSASSPWPEEYF

V: TRBV3-1
J: TRBJ2-1
length: 16
CDR3: CASSPKRESTYNEQFF

V: TRBV18
J: TRBJ2-2
length: 15
CDR3: CASSLRQGPAGELFF

V: TRBV20-1
J: TRBJ2-5
length: 13
CDR3: CSARAAGEETQYF

V: TRBV19
J: TRBJ2-5
length: 14
CDR3: CASSIGSRQETQYF

V: TRBV12-3/TRBV12-4
J: TRBJ1-1
length: 15
CDR3: CASSAYRDSGAEAFF

V: TRBV28
J: TRBJ1-2
length: 13
CDR3: CASSLSRGYGYTF

V: TRBV7-9
J: TRBJ2-2
length: 11
CDR3: CASSQTGELFF

V: TRBV7-9
J: TRBJ1-1
length: 12
CDR3: CASSRNNTEAFF

V: TRBV7-9
J: TRBJ2-2
length: 13
CDR3: CASSGTGTGELFF

V: TRBV28
J: TRBJ2-1
length: 17
CDR3: CASSSRPGLTRDNEQFF

V: TRBV5-1
J: TRBJ2-5
length: 15
CDR3: CASGLGQGLEETQYF

V: TRBV9
J: TRBJ1-6
length: 13
CDR3: CASSAHTNSPLHF

V: TRBV5-1
J: TRBJ1-6
length: 15
CDR3: CASSLLGVENSPLHF

V: TRBV12-3/TRBV12-4
J: TRBJ2-4
length: 20
CDR3: CASSLVPAGGPFLAKNIQYF

V: TRBV20-1
J: TRBJ1-1
length: 15
CDR3: CSARDGEFAGYGAFF

V: TRBV29-1
J: TRBJ2-3
length: 15
CDR3: CSVDLGSGAPDTQYF

V: TRBV7-8
J: TRBJ2-1
length: 16
CDR3: CASSLGSLAGGNEQFF

V: TRBV10-3
J: TRBJ1-5
length: 16
CDR3: CAISESKGGSNQPQHF

V: TRBV7-9
J: TRBJ1-2
length: 15
CDR3: CASSLGSGEIYGYTF

V: TRBV11-2
J: TRBJ2-5
length: 12
CDR3: CASSSSQETQYF

V: TRBV12-3/TRBV12-4
J: TRBJ1-5
length: 14
CDR3: CASSPGPGNQPQHF

V: TRBV20-1
J: TRBJ1-5
length: 17
CDR3: CSARPTASRAHNQPQHF

V: TRBV12-3/TRBV12-4
J: TRBJ2-2
length: 14
CDR3: CASSLTSPTGELFF

V: TRBV20-1
J: TRBJ2-5
length: 11
CDR3: CSAPWSETQYF

V: TRBV2
J: TRBJ1-1
length: 15
CDR3: CASSDHLDRNTEAFF

V: TRBV29-1
J: TRBJ1-1
length: 13
CDR3: CSGAVALNTEAFF

V: TRBV7-3
J: TRBJ2-1
length: 15
CDR3: CASSLTTGMGNEQFF

V: TRBV7-2
J: TRBJ2-2
length: 14
CDR3: CASSDTSGAGELFF

V: TRBV5-6
J: TRBJ1-1
length: 14
CDR3: CASSWQGRNTEAFF

V: TRBV28
J: TRBJ1-1
length: 15
CDR3: CASSYGGRGRTEAFF

V: TRBV5-4
J: TRBJ1-5
length: 14
CDR3: CASSKQGAGQPQHF

V: TRBV19
J: TRBJ2-1
length: 15
CDR3: CASTPTSGSWNEQFF

V: TRBV7-2
J: TRBJ2-3
length: 14
CDR3: CASSLGLGRGTQYF

V: TRBV11-2
J: TRBJ2-5
length: 15
CDR3: CASSLPGPARETQYF

V: TRBV12-3/TRBV12-4
J: TRBJ2-1
length: 15
CDR3: CASTQAKGPYNEQFF

V: TRBV25-1
J: TRBJ1-2
length: 14
CDR3: CASSDIEGLYGYTF

V: TRBV5-1
J: TRBJ2-5
length: 16
CDR3: CASSPQQSAWEETQYF

V: TRBV20-1
J: TRBJ1-1
length: 12
CDR3: CSVINRGADAFF

V: TRBV9
J: TRBJ1-5
length: 12
CDR3: CASGGGNQPQHF

V: TRBV24-1
J: TRBJ2-3
length: 17
CDR3: CATSDLGLAGGKDTQYF

V: TRBV25-1
J: TRBJ2-7
length: 18
CDR3: CASSPVSLGGRPPYEQYF

V: TRBV7-2
J: TRBJ1-5
length: 14
CDR3: CASSLDAGGQPQHF

V: TRBV5-6
J: TRBJ1-2
length: 15
CDR3: CASSLGAGSPYGYTF

V: TRBV11-2
J: TRBJ2-3
length: 17
CDR3: CASSFTRGEGSTDTQYF

V: TRBV7-3
J: TRBJ2-3
length: 16
CDR3: CASSLTSGGPTDTQYF

V: TRBV20-1
J: TRBJ2-1
length: 14
CDR3: CSALSGVSYNEQFF

V: TRBV7-2
J: TRBJ2-5
length: 14
CDR3: CASSSLDSQETQYF

V: TRBV6-4
J: TRBJ2-2
length: 15
CDR3: CASSGTSGNTGELFF

V: TRBV10-1
J: TRBJ2-3
length: 13
CDR3: CASKGGDQHTQYF